Listed below are T cell receptor beta chains from one sample, sequenced in a study of long-term antiretroviral therapy in people with HIV. Only in-frame clones appear in the TCRdb table, and some are missing; sequencing was by immunoSEQ multiplex PCR. The table has about 15,000 clones, about 79% seen once. The material was unsorted PBMCs, obtained just before starting antiretroviral therapy. The source is a man aged 35 to 55 with HIV. The CDR3 runs from the conserved cysteine through the conserved F or W. The D gene is left open where the match is weak. Expanded clones are given a class, and other clones once, few, many or no size at all.

V gene,clone size,J gene,D gene,CDR3 DNA,CDR3 protein
TRBV6-5,-,TRBJ2-7,-,TGTGCCAGCAGTCCCTACAGGAGTGAAGACGAGCAGTACTTC,CASSPYRSEDEQYF
TRBV29-1,once,TRBJ1-2,-,TGCAGCGTCCGCTCAGAGGGACTCTTAGGTTACGGCTACACCTTC,CSVRSEGLLGYGYTF
TRBV7-9,-,TRBJ2-2,-,TGTGCCAGCAGCTTAGCGCTCGGGACCGGGGAGCTGTTTTTT,CASSLALGTGELFF
TRBV7-9,once,TRBJ2-3,-,TGTGCCAGCAGCTTGGAGGCGCGAGCAGATACGCAGTATTTT,CASSLEARADTQYF
TRBV7-9,few,TRBJ2-2,TRBD2,TGTGCCAGCAGCTCACTAGCGGGACCCGGGGAGCTGTTTTTT,CASSSLAGPGELFF
TRBV6-5,-,TRBJ2-7,TRBD2,TGTGCCAGCAGTTACTCGACTAGCGGGAGCTACGAGCAGTACTTC,CASSYSTSGSYEQYF
TRBV7-9,-,TRBJ2-1,-,TGTGCCAGCAGCTTACCCCTGTACAATGAGCAGTTCTTC,CASSLPLYNEQFF
TRBV19,-,TRBJ1-3,TRBD1,TGTGCCAGTAGTGTCAGGGGGACCTCTGGAAACACCATATATTTT,CASSVRGTSGNTIYF
TRBV5-6,once,TRBJ2-3,-,TGTGCCAGCAGCCTGGGCCTAGCGAGCACAGATACGCAGTATTTT,CASSLGLASTDTQYF
TRBV29-1,-,TRBJ2-1,-,TGCAGCGTTTCGGCAGACCCGGAGGATGAGCAGTTCTTC,CSVSADPEDEQFF
TRBV9,-,TRBJ1-3,TRBD1,TGTGCCAGCAGCGGTCTGGGACAGGGCCCCTCTGGAAACACCATATATTTT,CASSGLGQGPSGNTIYF
TRBV15,-,TRBJ1-2,TRBD1,TGTGCCACCACCCGGCAGGCAGGGGGCTCGGGCTACACCTTC,CATTRQAGGSGYTF
TRBV6-5,-,TRBJ2-2,TRBD1,TGTGCCAGCAGTGTGACAGGGATCGCGCAAGGGGAGCTGTTTTTT,CASSVTGIAQGELFF
TRBV10-1,-,TRBJ1-2,-,TGCGCCAGCAGTGCACATTCTAACTATGGCTACACCTTC,CASSAHSNYGYTF
TRBV9,-,TRBJ1-6,-,TGTGCCAGCAGCGTCGGGGGCCCCTATAATTCACCCCTCCACTTT,CASSVGGPYNSPLHF
TRBV6-5,-,TRBJ2-3,-,TGTGCCAGCAGTTACTCGAAAGGGATTAACACAGATACGCAGTATTTT,CASSYSKGINTDTQYF
TRBV5-5,-,TRBJ1-5,-,TGTGCCAGCAGCTTGGGATGGGGCGATCAGCCCCAGCATTTT,CASSLGWGDQPQHF
TRBV7-9,-,TRBJ2-3,-,TGTGCCAGCAGCTTAATAGGGCGGGCAGATACGCAGTATTTT,CASSLIGRADTQYF
TRBV5-1,-,TRBJ1-2,-,TGCGCCAGCAGCTTGGACAGCGCAAGTTTTAACTATGGCTACACCTTC,CASSLDSASFNYGYTF
TRBV5-1,few,TRBJ1-1,TRBD1,TGCGCCAGCGTGGGACAGGGATCTGAAGCTTTCTTT,CASVGQGSEAFF
TRBV11-2,-,TRBJ1-2,TRBD1,TGTGCCAGCAGCCCTCTCCGGGACAGGGGCCGGGATAGGGGCTACACCTTC,CASSPLRDRGRDRGYTF
TRBV5-5,-,TRBJ2-1,-,TGTGCCAGCAGCAAAGGGGATGAGCAGTTCTTC,CASSKGDEQFF
TRBV9,-,TRBJ1-1,TRBD1,TGTGCCAGCAGCCCCGAGACAGGGGGCGATCCGAACACTGAAGCTTTCTTT,CASSPETGGDPNTEAFF
TRBV7-2,-,TRBJ2-7,-,TGTGCCAGCAGCTTAGGTGCGGGTAACTCCTACGAGCAGTACTTC,CASSLGAGNSYEQYF
TRBV10-1,-,TRBJ2-3,-,TGCGCCAGCAGCGAGAGGGGCGGCGGTGCAGATACGCAGTATTTT,CASSERGGGADTQYF
TRBV30,-,TRBJ1-1,-,TGTGCCTCCCGGCCCGCCACTGAAGCTTTCTTT,CASRPATEAFF
TRBV30,-,TRBJ2-1,TRBD1,TGTGCCTGGTCACAGGGACAGGGGGCAAATGAGCAGTTCTTC,CAWSQGQGANEQFF
TRBV5-1,-,TRBJ2-1,-,TGCGCCAGCAGCCTCGGACAGAACTCCTACAATGAGCAGTTCTTC,CASSLGQNSYNEQFF
TRBV9,once,TRBJ1-2,TRBD1,TGTGCCAGCGGACCCGAGACAGGGGGACGCGGCTACACCTTC,CASGPETGGRGYTF
TRBV4-2,-,TRBJ2-7,TRBD1,TGTGCCAGCAGCCAGTCCGGGACAGGGACCTACGAGCAGTACTTC,CASSQSGTGTYEQYF
TRBV5-6,-,TRBJ2-2,-,TGTGCCAGCAGCTTGGTACAGGGAGACACCGGGGAGCTGTTTTTT,CASSLVQGDTGELFF
TRBV6-5,-,TRBJ2-7,TRBD1,TGTGCCAGCAGTGGGAGACAGGGAGTCTACGAGCAGTACTTC,CASSGRQGVYEQYF
TRBV19,-,TRBJ1-1,TRBD1,TGTGCCAGTAGTATTGAGTGGACAGGGAACACTGAAGCTTTCTTT,CASSIEWTGNTEAFF
TRBV27,-,TRBJ2-1,TRBD2,TGTGCCAGCAGTCCGCGGGGGGCCCACAATGAGCAGTTCTTC,CASSPRGAHNEQFF
TRBV2,-,TRBJ1-5,-,TGTGCCAGCAGTGCCAGGGACCTTAATCAGCCCCAGCATTTT,CASSARDLNQPQHF